This T cell receptor beta chain was recorded in a study of cytomegalovirus exposure and HLA in healthy donors. This clone has only one observation. Profiling relied on immunoSEQ multiplex PCR, and the TCRdb table lists in-frame clones only, not all of them. The data show about 84,000 clones, more than 75% seen once. Material: PBMCs. The sequence came from a man aged 30 to 45 in good health and CMV-seronegative.

For the CDR3, the DNA is TGTGCCAGCAGTTATGTCAGCGGGAGTGAGCAGTTCTTC. It yields the protein CASSYVSGSEQFF. The rearrangement uses TRBV6-6 and TRBJ2-1; 8 positions agree with TRBD2. CDR1 MNHNY and CDR2 SVGAGI come from the germline V gene (reference sequence). The CDR3 spans 13 residues. V shed 3 bases and J 9 bases; nucleotides not matched to a gene: 4.